The entry that follows covers one T cell receptor (beta chain) sequence. This record belongs to a study of blood T cell repertoires in COVID-19. Study-wide background: Spain, Italy and the United States supplied samples that represented acute and convalescent COVID-19. Sample material is recorded as cDNA or gDNA derived from T cells, B-cell-depleted T cells, or PBMCs.

Per the original data handling: Scientists estimated how many nucleated cells there were by amplifying reference gene primers. Sequencing used immunoSEQ multiplex PCR; TCRdb keeps in-frame clones, though not all of them. That table supplies the V and J calls and clone size; D and trimming were determined from the DNA. The sample contains just over 150,000 clones, about 85% of which appear only once. This TCR was recovered from a woman in her seventies with acute or convalescent COVID-19. Sequencing was carried out using peripheral blood.

The CDR3 loop reads CASRSRDTNQETQYF. The CDR3 DNA sequence: TGTGCCAGCAGATCCCGGGACACTAACCAAGAGACCCAGTACTTC. The chain links TRBV2 to TRBJ2-5; possible D gene TRBD1, 6 bases. V lost 6 bases, J lost 0 bases, and 14 bases lay in between. Germline CDR1 reads SNHLY; CDR2 reads FYNNEI. This CDR3 spans 15 amino acids. The complete variable domain, with remaining parts taken from reference TRBV2 and TRBJ2-5, reads EPEVTQTPSHQVTQMGQEVILRCVPISNHLYFYWYRQILGQKVEFLVSFYNNEISEKSEIFDDQFSVERPDGSNFTLKIRSTKLEDSAMYFCASRSRDTNQETQYFGPGTRLLVL.